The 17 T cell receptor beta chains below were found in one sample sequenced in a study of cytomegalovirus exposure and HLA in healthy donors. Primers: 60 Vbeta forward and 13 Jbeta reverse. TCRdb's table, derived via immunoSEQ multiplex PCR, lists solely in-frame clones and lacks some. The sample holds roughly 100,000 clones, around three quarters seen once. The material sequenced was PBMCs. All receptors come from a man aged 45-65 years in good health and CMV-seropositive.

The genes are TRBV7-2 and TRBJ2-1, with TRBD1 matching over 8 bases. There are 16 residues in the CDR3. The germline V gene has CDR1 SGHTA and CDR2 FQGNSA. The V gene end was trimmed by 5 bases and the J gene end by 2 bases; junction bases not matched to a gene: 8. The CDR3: CASSRTGGITYNEQFF. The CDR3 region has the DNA TGTGCCAGCAGCCGCACAGGGGGGATCACCTACAATGAGCAGTTCTTC. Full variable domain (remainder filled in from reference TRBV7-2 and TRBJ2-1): GAGVSQSPSNKVTEKGKDVELRCDPISGHTALYWYRQSLGQGLEFLIYFQGNSAPDKSGLPSDRFSAERTGGSVSTLTIQRTQQEDSAVYLCASSRTGGITYNEQFFGPGTRLTVL.

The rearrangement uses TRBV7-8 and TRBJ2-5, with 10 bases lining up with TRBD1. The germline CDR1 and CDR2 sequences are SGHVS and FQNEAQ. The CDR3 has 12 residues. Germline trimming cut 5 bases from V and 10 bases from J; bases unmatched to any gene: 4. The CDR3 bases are TGTGCCAGCAGCCCCCGGGACAGGGGCCAGTACTTC. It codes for CASSPRDRGQYF. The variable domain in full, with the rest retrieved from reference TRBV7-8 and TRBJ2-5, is GAGVSQSPRYKVAKRGQDVALRCDPISGHVSLFWYQQALGQGPEFLTYFQNEAQLDKSGLPSDRFFAERPEGSVSTLKIQRTQQEDSAVYLCASSPRDRGQYFGPGTRLLVL.

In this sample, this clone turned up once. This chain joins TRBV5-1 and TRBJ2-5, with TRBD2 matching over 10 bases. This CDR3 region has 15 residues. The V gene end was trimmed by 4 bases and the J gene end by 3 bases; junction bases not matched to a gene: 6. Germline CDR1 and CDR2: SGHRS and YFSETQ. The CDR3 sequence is CASSLLLAGKETQYF. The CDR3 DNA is TGCGCCAGCAGCCTTTTACTAGCGGGGAAAGAGACCCAGTACTTC. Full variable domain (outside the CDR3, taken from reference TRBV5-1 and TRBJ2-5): KAGVTQTPRYLIKTRGQQVTLSCSPISGHRSVSWYQQTPGQGLQFLFEYFSETQRNKGNFPGRFSGRQFSNSRSEMNVSTLELGDSALYLCASSLLLAGKETQYFGPGTRLLVL.

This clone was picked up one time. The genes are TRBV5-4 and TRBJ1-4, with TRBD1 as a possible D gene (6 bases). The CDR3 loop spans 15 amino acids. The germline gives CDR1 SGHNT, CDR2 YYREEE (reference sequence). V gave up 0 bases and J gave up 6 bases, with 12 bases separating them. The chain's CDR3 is CASSLGGGADEKLFF. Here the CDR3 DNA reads TGTGCCAGCAGCTTGGGTGGGGGGGCTGATGAAAAACTGTTTTTT.

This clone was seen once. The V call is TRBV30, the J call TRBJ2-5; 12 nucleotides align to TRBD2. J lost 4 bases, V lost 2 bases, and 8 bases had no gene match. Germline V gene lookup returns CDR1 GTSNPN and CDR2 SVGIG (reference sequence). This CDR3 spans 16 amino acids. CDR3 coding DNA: TGTGCCTGGAGTCTCAGACTAGCGGGAGTAGTAGAGACCCAGTACTTC. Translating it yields CAWSLRLAGVVETQYF.

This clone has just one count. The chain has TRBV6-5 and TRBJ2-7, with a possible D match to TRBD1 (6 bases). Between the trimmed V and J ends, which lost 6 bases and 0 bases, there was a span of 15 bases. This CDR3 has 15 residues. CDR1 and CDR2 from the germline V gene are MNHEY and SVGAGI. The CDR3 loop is CASSTTGSSSYEQYF. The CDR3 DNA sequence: TGTGCCAGCAGCACTACAGGGTCTAGCTCCTACGAGCAGTACTTC.

CDR3: CASSPNRGDEAFF. The DNA for the CDR3 is TGTGCCAGCTCACCAAACAGGGGGGACGAAGCTTTCTTT. The chain has TRBV18 and TRBJ1-1, with 8 bases lining up with TRBD1. V was pared by 2 bases and J by 8 bases, with 4 bases of the junction left unmatched. CDR1 is KGHSH, CDR2 LQKENI, per germline. There are 13 residues in the CDR3. The full variable domain, completed using reference TRBV18 and TRBJ1-1, is NAGVMQNPRHLVRRRGQEARLRCSPMKGHSHVYWYRQLPEEGLKFMVYLQKENIIDESGMPKERFSAEFPKEGPSILRIQQVVRGDSAAYFCASSPNRGDEAFFGQGTRLTVV.

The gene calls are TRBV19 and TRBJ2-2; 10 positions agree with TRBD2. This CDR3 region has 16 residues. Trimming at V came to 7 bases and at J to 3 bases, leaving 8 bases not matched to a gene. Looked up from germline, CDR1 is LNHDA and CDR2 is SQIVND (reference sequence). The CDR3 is CASTPGTSVYTGELFF. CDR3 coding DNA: TGTGCCAGTACCCCCGGGACTAGCGTCTACACCGGGGAGCTGTTTTTT.

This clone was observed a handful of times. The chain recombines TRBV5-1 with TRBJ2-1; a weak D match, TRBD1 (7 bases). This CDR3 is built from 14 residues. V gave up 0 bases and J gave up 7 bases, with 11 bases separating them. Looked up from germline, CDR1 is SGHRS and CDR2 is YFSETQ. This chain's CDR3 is CASSLGPGGNEQFF. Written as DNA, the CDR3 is TGCGCCAGCAGCTTGGGACCAGGGGGGAATGAGCAGTTCTTC.

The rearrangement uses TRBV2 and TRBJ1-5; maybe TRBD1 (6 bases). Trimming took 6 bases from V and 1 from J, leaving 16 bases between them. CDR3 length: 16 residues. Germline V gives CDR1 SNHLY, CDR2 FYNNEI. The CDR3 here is CASRFGGGLSNQPQHF. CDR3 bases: TGTGCCAGCAGGTTTGGAGGGGGACTAAGCAATCAGCCCCAGCATTTT.

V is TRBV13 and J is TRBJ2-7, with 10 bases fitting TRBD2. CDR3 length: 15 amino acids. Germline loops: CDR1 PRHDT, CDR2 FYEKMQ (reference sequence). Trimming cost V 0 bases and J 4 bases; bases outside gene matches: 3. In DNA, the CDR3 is TGTGCCAGCAGCTTAGGCCTAGCGGGAGCTTACGAGCAGTACTTC. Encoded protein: CASSLGLAGAYEQYF. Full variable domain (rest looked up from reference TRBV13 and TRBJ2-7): AAGVIQSPRHLIKEKRETATLKCYPIPRHDTVYWYQQGPGQDPQFLISFYEKMQSDKGSIPDRFSAQQFSDYHSELNMSSLELGDSALYFCASSLGLAGAYEQYFGPGTRLTVT.

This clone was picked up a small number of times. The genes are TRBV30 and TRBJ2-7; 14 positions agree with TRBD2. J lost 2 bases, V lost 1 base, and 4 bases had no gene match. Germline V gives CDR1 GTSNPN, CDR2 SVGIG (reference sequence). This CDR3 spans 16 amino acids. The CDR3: CAWSGLTSGRAYEQYF. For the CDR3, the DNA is TGTGCCTGGAGTGGACTGACTAGCGGGAGGGCCTACGAGCAGTACTTC.

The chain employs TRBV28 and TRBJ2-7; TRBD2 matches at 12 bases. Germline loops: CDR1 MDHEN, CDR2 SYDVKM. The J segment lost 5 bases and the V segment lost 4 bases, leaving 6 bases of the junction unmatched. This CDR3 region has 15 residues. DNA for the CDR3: TGTGCCAGCAGTTCCACTAGCGGGAGGACAAACGAGCAGTACTTC. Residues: CASSSTSGRTNEQYF.

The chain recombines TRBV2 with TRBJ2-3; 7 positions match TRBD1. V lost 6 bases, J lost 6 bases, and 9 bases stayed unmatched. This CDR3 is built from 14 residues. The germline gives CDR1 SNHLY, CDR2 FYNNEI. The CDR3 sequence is CASSAGTAGDTQYF. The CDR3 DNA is TGTGCCAGCAGCGCAGGGACAGCAGGGGATACGCAGTATTTT.

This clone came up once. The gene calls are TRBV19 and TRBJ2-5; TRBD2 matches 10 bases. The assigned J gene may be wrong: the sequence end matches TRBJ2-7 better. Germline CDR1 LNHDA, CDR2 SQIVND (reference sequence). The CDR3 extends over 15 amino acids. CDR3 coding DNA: TGTGCCAGTAGTATAGGCGCTAGCGGGAGTGGCGAGCAGTACTTC. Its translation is CASSIGASGSGEQYF.

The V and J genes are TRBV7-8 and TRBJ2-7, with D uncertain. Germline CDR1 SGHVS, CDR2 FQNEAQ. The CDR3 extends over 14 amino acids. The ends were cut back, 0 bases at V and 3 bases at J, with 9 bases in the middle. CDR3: CASSLARDLYEQYF. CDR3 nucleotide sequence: TGTGCCAGCAGCTTAGCGCGTGATCTCTACGAGCAGTACTTC. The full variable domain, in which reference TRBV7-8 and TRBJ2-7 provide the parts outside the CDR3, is GAGVSQSPRYKVAKRGQDVALRCDPISGHVSLFWYQQALGQGPEFLTYFQNEAQLDKSGLPSDRFFAERPEGSVSTLKIQRTQQEDSAVYLCASSLARDLYEQYFGPGTRLTVT.

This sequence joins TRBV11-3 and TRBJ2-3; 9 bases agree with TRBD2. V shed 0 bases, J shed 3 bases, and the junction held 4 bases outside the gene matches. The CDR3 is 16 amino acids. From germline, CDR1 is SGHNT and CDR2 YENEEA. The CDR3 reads CASSLEASGTTDTQYF. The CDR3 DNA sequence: TGTGCCAGCAGCTTAGAGGCTAGCGGGACAACAGATACGCAGTATTTT.